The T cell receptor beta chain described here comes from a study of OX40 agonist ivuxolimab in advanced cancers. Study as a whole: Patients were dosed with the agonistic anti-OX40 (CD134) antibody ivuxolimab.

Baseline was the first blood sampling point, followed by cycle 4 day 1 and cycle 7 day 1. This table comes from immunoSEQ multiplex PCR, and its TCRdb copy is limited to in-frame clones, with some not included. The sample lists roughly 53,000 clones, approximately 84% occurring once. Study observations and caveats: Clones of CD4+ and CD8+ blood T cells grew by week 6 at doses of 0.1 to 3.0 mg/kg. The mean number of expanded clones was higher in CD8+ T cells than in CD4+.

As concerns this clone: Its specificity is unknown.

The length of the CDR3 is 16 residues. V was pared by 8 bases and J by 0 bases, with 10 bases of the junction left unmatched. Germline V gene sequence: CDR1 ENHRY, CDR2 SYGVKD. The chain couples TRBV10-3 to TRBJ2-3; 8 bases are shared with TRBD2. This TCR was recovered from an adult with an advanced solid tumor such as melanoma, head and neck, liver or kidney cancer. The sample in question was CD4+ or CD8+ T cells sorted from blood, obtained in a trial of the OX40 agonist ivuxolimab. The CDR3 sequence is CAIGGTSGMSTDTQYF. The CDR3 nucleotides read TGTGCCATCGGGGGTACTAGCGGTATGAGCACAGATACGCAGTATTTT.